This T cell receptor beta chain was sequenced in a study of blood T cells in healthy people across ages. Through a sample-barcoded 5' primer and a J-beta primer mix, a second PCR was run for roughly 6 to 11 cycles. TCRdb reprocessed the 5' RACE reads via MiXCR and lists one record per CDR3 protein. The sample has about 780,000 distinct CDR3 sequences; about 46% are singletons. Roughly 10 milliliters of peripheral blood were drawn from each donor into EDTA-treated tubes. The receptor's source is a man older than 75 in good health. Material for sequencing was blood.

In DNA form, the CDR3 reads TGCGCCAGCAGCAAAGGGGGCGCGGAATCCTACGAGCAGTACTTC. Amino acid sequence: CASSKGGAESYEQYF. V is TRBV5-1 and J is TRBJ2-7, with 7 bases that match TRBD1. V dropped 4 bases and J dropped 1; count of bases not matched to a gene: 8. CDR1 and CDR2 (germline): SGHRS, YFSETQ. There are 15 residues in the CDR3.